A single sample is the source of the 18 T cell receptor beta chains below, sequenced in a study of blood T cell repertoires in COVID-19. The table came from immunoSEQ multiplex PCR; TCRdb's copy has only in-frame clones and leaves some out. The repertoire consists of around 360,000 clones, with roughly nine tenths occurring once and the leading ten covering around 3%. Source material: PBMCs or T cells enriched from blood (not recorded which). These receptors originate from a woman aged 25 to 45 who had recovered from COVID-19.

This chain connects TRBV19 to TRBJ1-5; 8 bases fit TRBD1. The trim removed 3 bases at V and 2 bases at J, leaving 3 bases unmatched. There are 15 residues in the CDR3. Germline CDR1 LNHDA, CDR2 SQIVND (reference sequence). This CDR3 is CASSMGQAGNQPQHF. Written as DNA, the CDR3 is TGTGCCAGTAGTATGGGACAGGCGGGCAATCAGCCCCAGCATTTT.

The V gene is TRBV7-8, the J gene TRBJ2-1; 10 nucleotides agree with TRBD1. Looked up from germline, CDR1 is SGHVS and CDR2 is FQNEAQ. V lost 5 bases to trimming and J lost 3 bases; unmatched junction nucleotides: 7. This CDR3 is built from 16 residues. CDR3 residues: CASSPFRDRGYNEQFF. DNA for the CDR3: TGTGCCAGCAGCCCTTTCCGGGACAGGGGCTACAATGAGCAGTTCTTC.

The chain combines TRBV7-9 with TRBJ2-2, with 14 positions matching TRBD2. V gave up 5 bases and J gave up 4 bases; unmatched junction bases: 12. This CDR3 spans 19 amino acids. CDR1 and CDR2 (germline): SEHNR, FQNEAQ (reference sequence). The chain's CDR3 is CASSPGTSGSTGATGELFF. CDR3 in DNA: TGTGCCAGCAGCCCCGGGACTAGCGGGAGTACGGGGGCCACCGGGGAGCTGTTTTTT.

The V call is TRBV21-1, the J call TRBJ1-3. TRBV21-1 is designated a pseudogene. This CDR3 is built from 15 residues. The CDR3 bases are TGTGCCAGCAGCATCAAGGGAGGCTCTGGAAACACCATATATTTT. Encoded protein: CASSIKGGSGNTIYF.

This clone has more than one count but fewer than ten. The rearrangement links TRBV3-1 (or the pseudogene TRBV3-2) to TRBJ1-1; no clear D gene. In germline, CDR1 is LGHDT, CDR2 YNNKEL (reference sequence). The CDR3 runs to 13 residues. Deletions cut 1 base from V and 10 bases from J, with 13 bases between. Written as DNA, the CDR3 is TGTGCCAGCAGCCAAGCATGGGATCGGGGAGCTTTCTTT. Translating it yields CASSQAWDRGAFF.

This chain connects TRBV27 to TRBJ2-7; 7 bases map to TRBD2. The germline CDR1 and CDR2 sequences are MNHEY and SMNVEV (reference sequence). CDR3 length equals 13 residues. Trimming took 9 bases from V and 3 from J; bases not matched to a gene: 8. CDR3 sequence: CASAIGLVYEQYF. The CDR3 nucleotides are TGTGCCAGTGCTATAGGACTAGTCTACGAGCAGTACTTC.

This rearrangement joins TRBV6-5 to TRBJ2-6; tentative D call: TRBD1 (6 bases). This CDR3 region has 14 residues. V was trimmed by 0 bases and J by 7 bases, leaving 7 bases between them. The germline gives CDR1 MNHEY, CDR2 SVGAGI. CDR3 sequence: CASSYSGTANVLTF. The CDR3 DNA sequence: TGTGCCAGCAGTTACTCGGGGACAGCCAACGTCCTGACTTTC.

The J gene is TRBJ1-3, the V gene TRBV19; D perhaps matches TRBD1 (5 bases). In germline, CDR1 is LNHDA, CDR2 SQIVND (reference sequence). V was cut by 4 bases and J by 4 bases, with 11 bases left in between. The CDR3 is made up of 14 amino acids. The CDR3 protein is CASSTQGMGNTIYF. The CDR3 nucleotides read TGTGCCAGTAGTACGCAGGGTATGGGAAACACCATATATTTT.

This clone was found once. This chain joins TRBV5-1 and TRBJ2-6, with D possibly being TRBD1 (6 bases). Per germline, CDR1 SGHRS and CDR2 YFSETQ. V shed 1 base and J shed 2 bases, with 7 bases lying between them. This CDR3 has 15 residues. This chain's CDR3 is CASSLWGPGANVLTF. The CDR3 DNA is TGCGCCAGCAGCTTGTGGGGGCCTGGGGCCAACGTCCTGACTTTC.

This clone has a handful of counts. The V gene is TRBV6-5, the J gene TRBJ2-3; 8 nucleotides agree with TRBD1. Germline loops: CDR1 MNHEY, CDR2 SVGAGI. This CDR3 comprises 13 residues. The junction had 7 bases not matched to a gene; V was cut back by 10 bases and J by 4 bases. The CDR3 coding sequence is TGTGCCACCCAGACAGGGGCGGCAGATACGCAGTATTTT. Residues: CATQTGAADTQYF.

The V gene is TRBV29-1, the J gene TRBJ2-7; the D gene is possibly TRBD1 (5 bases). Between the trimmed V and J ends, which lost 6 bases and 7 bases, there was a span of 13 bases. The CDR3 length is 11 residues. Germline values: CDR1 SQVTM, CDR2 ANQGSEA. CDR3 sequence (DNA): TGCAGCGTCGTGGTGGGGCGTGAGCAGTACTTC. As protein: CSVVVGREQYF.

The chain joins TRBV11-2 to TRBJ2-7, with no clear D. Trimming shortened V by 5 bases and J by 0 bases, and 8 bases separated the two germline ends. The CDR3 has 13 amino acids. CDR1 is SGHAT and CDR2 is FQNNGV in the germline V gene. The CDR3, as DNA: TGTGCCAGCAGCCAAGGCGGCTCCTACGAGCAGTACTTC. Its translation is CASSQGGSYEQYF.

V gene TRBV27 combines with J gene TRBJ2-5; D perhaps matches TRBD2 (6 bases). Looked up from germline, CDR1 is MNHEY and CDR2 is SMNVEV (reference sequence). This CDR3 is built from 11 residues. With 6 bases removed from V and 4 bases from J, the gap between germline ends came to 6 bases. The CDR3 loop reads CASSGGETQYF. The DNA of the CDR3 is TGTGCCAGCAGCGGGGGAGAGACCCAGTACTTC.

The rearrangement links TRBV5-1 to TRBJ2-2, with 10 bases aligning to TRBD2. V dropped 4 bases and J dropped 5; count of bases not matched to a gene: 8. Germline V lookup: CDR1 SGHRS, CDR2 YFSETQ. This CDR3 is built from 16 residues. CDR3 loop: CASSNRGSGGTGELFF. In nucleotides, the CDR3 is TGCGCCAGCAGCAACAGGGGTAGCGGGGGGACCGGGGAGCTGTTTTTT.

J is TRBJ2-2 and V is TRBV7-9; tentative D call: TRBD1 (5 bases). Trimming cost V 2 bases and J 5 bases, with 12 bases left between them. Germline V gene data show CDR1 as SEHNR and CDR2 as FQNEAQ (reference sequence). The CDR3 spans 15 residues. The CDR3 region has the DNA TGTGCCAGCAGCTTATTCAGGGTTATGACCGGGGAGCTGTTTTTT. This codes for CASSLFRVMTGELFF.

The chain joins TRBV9 to TRBJ1-2; 8 bases are shared with TRBD1. Germline V gene data show CDR1 as SGDLS and CDR2 as YYNGEE. This CDR3 contains 14 residues. V trimming: 3 bases; J trimming: 4 bases; junction bases outside the gene matches: 5. The CDR3 is CASSATGQGYGYTF. Here the CDR3 DNA reads TGTGCCAGCAGCGCAACTGGACAGGGCTATGGCTACACCTTC.

The V call is TRBV3-1 (or the pseudogene TRBV3-2), the J call TRBJ2-2; TRBD2 is a possible D gene (5 bases). There are 13 residues in the CDR3. Per germline, CDR1 LGHDT and CDR2 YNNKEL (reference sequence). V dropped 6 bases and J dropped 6 bases, with 11 bases sitting between them. CDR3: CASSRGYSGELFF. The CDR3 region has the DNA TGTGCCAGCAGTCGAGGGTACTCCGGGGAGCTGTTTTTT.

The chain couples TRBV6-5 to TRBJ1-2; weak D call: TRBD1 (5 bases). Trimming shortened V by 5 bases and J by 10 bases, and 14 bases separated the two germline ends. This CDR3 has 12 amino acids. Germline V gene data show CDR1 as MNHEY and CDR2 as SVGAGI. Written as DNA, the CDR3 is TGTGCCAGCAGTCTTTGGGGCGATGACTACACCTTC. It is translated as CASSLWGDDYTF.